This T cell receptor beta chain derives from a study of blood T cell repertoires in COVID-19. The CDR3 loop spans 15 amino acids. The germline gives CDR1 SEHNR, CDR2 FQNEAQ (reference sequence). The V gene end was trimmed by 5 bases and the J gene end by 0 bases; junction bases not matched to a gene: 6. Original data processing: Reference gene primer amplification in the assay estimated nucleated cell counts. The assay was immunoSEQ multiplex PCR, and TCRdb's table has in-frame clones only and misses some. The V and J calls and clone size are taken from that table; D and trimming were inferred from the DNA. The sample includes a few hundred thousand clones, over 75% of them seen just once.

V gene TRBV7-9 combines with J gene TRBJ1-1, with TRBD1 matching 7 bases. The sequence was collected from a woman aged 50 to 60 with acute or convalescent COVID-19. The sequenced sample consisted of peripheral blood. The CDR3 DNA follows: TGTGCCAGCAGCCCCCGGACAGGAATGAACACTGAAGCTTTCTTT. As protein: CASSPRTGMNTEAFF.